These 5 T cell receptor beta chains share one sample of origin, sequenced in a study of blood T cell repertoires in COVID-19. Libraries were prepared by immunoSEQ multiplex PCR; TCRdb keeps only in-frame clonotypes and omits some of them. The sample holds a few hundred thousand clones, 70% to 90% seen once. The sequenced sample consisted of PBMCs or T cells enriched from blood (not recorded which). The receptors shown here come from a young woman who had recovered from COVID-19.

The rearrangement joins TRBV29-1 to TRBJ2-5; D remains ambiguous. The CDR3 contains 11 residues. The germline V and J ends were trimmed by 0 bases and 5 bases, with 4 bases remaining between them. CDR1 SQVTM and CDR2 ANQGSEA come from the germline V gene. The CDR3 DNA is TGCAGCGTTGAAGATCTCGAGACCCAGTACTTC. Its protein product is CSVEDLETQYF.

The chain has TRBV2 and TRBJ2-3, with 11 bases that match TRBD2. J lost 0 bases, V lost 7 bases, and 3 bases had no gene match. This CDR3 has 15 residues. CDR1 is SNHLY and CDR2 is FYNNEI in the germline V gene. The CDR3 bases are TGTGCCAGCACTAGACTAGCGGGAAGCACAGATACGCAGTATTTT. It yields the protein CASTRLAGSTDTQYF.

This rearrangement joins TRBV19 to TRBJ1-1, with TRBD1 as a possible D gene (5 bases). The V gene lost 7 bases and the J gene lost 2 bases, with 14 bases spanning the gap. Germline lookup yields CDR1 LNHDA and CDR2 SQIVND (reference sequence). The CDR3 runs 14 residues. The CDR3 sequence: CASKVFRGNTEAFF. CDR3 DNA: TGTGCCAGTAAGGTCTTTAGGGGTAACACTGAAGCTTTCTTT. Filled out from reference TRBV19 and TRBJ1-1, the complete variable domain reads DGGITQSPKYLFRKEGQNVTLSCEQNLNHDAMYWYRQDPGQGLRLIYYSQIVNDFQKGDIAEGYSVSREKKESFPLTVTSAQKNPTAFYLCASKVFRGNTEAFFGQGTRLTVV.

The chain employs TRBV12-5 and TRBJ1-2; 9 bases line up with TRBD1. Germline loops: CDR1 LGHNT, CDR2 FRNRAP. After removal of 1 base from V and 7 bases from J, the junction contained 10 bases not matched to a gene. This CDR3 region has 16 residues. The CDR3: CASGLGPGTGSGGYTF. The CDR3 DNA follows: TGTGCTAGTGGTTTGGGGCCCGGGACAGGGTCTGGTGGCTACACCTTC.

This sequence joins TRBV6-1 and TRBJ1-3; D is possibly TRBD1 (5 bases). The CDR3 extends over 14 amino acids. Germline values: CDR1 MNHNS, CDR2 SASEGT. Between the trimmed V and J ends, which lost 1 base and 7 bases, there was a span of 11 bases. CDR3 in amino acids: CASSEDFGGNTIYF. The CDR3 DNA sequence: TGTGCCAGCAGTGAAGATTTCGGGGGGAACACCATATATTTT.